What follows is one T cell receptor (beta chain) and its context. The data were taken from a study of blood T cell repertoires in COVID-19. Original methodology: Cell counts per sample came from amplifying reference gene primers. Repertoires were generated with immunoSEQ multiplex PCR, while TCRdb's copy carries only in-frame clones and drops some. Clonal size and the V and J genes are those of that table, whereas D and trimming came from the DNA. The sample lists about 210,000 clones; 84% were seen once. V gave up 6 bases and J gave up 6 bases, with 27 bases separating them. CDR3 size: 18 residues. Germline V gives CDR1 MNHEY, CDR2 SVGEGT.

This TCR derives from a woman younger than 45 who had been exposed to COVID-19. The chain is built from TRBV6-2 or TRBV6-3 and TRBJ1-5; D unclear. The sequenced sample consisted of PBMCs or T cells enriched from blood (not recorded which). CDR3 coding DNA: TGTGCCAGCAGCCCCCAGCCCACCGGGCCCCTGAGGGCTCAGCCCCAGCATTTT. This translates into CASSPQPTGPLRAQPQHF.